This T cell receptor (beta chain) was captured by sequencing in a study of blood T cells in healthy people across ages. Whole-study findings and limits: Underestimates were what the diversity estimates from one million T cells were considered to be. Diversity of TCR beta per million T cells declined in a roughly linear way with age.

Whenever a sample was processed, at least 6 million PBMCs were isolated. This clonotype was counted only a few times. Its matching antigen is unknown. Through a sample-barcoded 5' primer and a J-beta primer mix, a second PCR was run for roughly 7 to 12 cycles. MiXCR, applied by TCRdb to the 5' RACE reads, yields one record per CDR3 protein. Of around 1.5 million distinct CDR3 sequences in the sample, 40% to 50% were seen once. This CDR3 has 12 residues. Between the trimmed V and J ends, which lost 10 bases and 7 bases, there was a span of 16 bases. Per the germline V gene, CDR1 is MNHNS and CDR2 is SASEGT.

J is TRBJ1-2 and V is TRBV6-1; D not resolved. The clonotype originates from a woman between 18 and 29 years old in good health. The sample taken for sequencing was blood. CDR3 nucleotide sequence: TGTGCCACCTCCCGTTCGTGGCGTGGCTACACCTTC. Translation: CATSRSWRGYTF.